This is a list of T cell receptor beta chains from one sample in a study of vaccination effects on CD4 cells after COVID-19. Their specific antigens are unknown. Profiling relied on immunoSEQ multiplex PCR, and the TCRdb table lists in-frame clones only, not all of them. In the table there are some 17,000 clones, 70% of which are singletons. Source: CD4+ T cells from PBMCs cultured with SARS-CoV-2 spike peptides, taken after COVID-19 vaccination. The receptors were sampled from a human donor who received a COVID-19 vaccine. The CDR3 runs from the conserved cysteine through the conserved F or W. Clone size is shown for a subset of rows, as once, few, many or a class of expanded clone.

j_call v_call cdr3_length clone_size cdr3_aa
TRBJ1-2 TRBV6-2/TRBV6-3 15 few CASSSRAGQLYGYTF
TRBJ2-3 TRBV29-1 15 . CSGSIQGPRTDTQYF
TRBJ1-1 TRBV5-1 13 . CASSLRPTREAFF
TRBJ1-2 TRBV21-1 17 medium-sized CASRRRRAHKPNYGYTF
TRBJ2-7 TRBV10-3 13 . CAISGTGAREQYF
TRBJ1-2 TRBV7-3 14 . CASSRTGQGYGYTF
TRBJ2-7 TRBV7-9 15 . CASSLTGRTPYEQYF
TRBJ2-2 TRBV7-3 13 . CASSLASTGELFF
TRBJ2-5 TRBV30 14 once CAWSVRGARETQYF
TRBJ2-3 TRBV19 12 . CASSVAGETQYF
TRBJ1-1 TRBV7-9 14 . CASSLVQGGTEAFF
TRBJ1-6 TRBV6-1 15 few CASSNPGQGSSPLHF
TRBJ2-3 TRBV27 14 . CASRYPGATDTQYF